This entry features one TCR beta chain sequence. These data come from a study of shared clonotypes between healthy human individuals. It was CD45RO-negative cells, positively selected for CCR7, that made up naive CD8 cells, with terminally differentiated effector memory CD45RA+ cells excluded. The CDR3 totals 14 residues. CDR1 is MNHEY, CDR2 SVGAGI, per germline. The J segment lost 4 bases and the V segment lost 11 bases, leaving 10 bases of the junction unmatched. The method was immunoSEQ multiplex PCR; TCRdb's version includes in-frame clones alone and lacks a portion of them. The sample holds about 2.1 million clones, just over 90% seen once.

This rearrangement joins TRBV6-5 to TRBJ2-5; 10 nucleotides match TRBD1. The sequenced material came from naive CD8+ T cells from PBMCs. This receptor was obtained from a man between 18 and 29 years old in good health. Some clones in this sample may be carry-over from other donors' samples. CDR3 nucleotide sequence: TGTGCCCGTCGGGACAGGGGTCGAGGAGAGACCCAGTACTTC. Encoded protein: CARRDRGRGETQYF.